Given below is one T cell receptor beta chain in context. This CDR3 contains 16 residues. Germline CDR1 and CDR2: SGHKS and YYEKEE (reference sequence). V lost 2 bases, J lost 2 bases, and 10 bases stayed unmatched. Clones were read by immunoSEQ multiplex PCR, and TCRdb kept only the in-frame ones, dropping some. The sample holds 55,000 to 70,000 clones, roughly 95% seen once. Treatment specified: preoperative locoregional IRX-2 cytokine immunotherapy. This phase Ib study tested locoregional IRX-2 cytokine immunotherapy given before surgery. This sample is part of a study of preoperative IRX-2 immunotherapy in early breast cancer.

The clonotype comes from a human donor with breast cancer. The sample was taken from a patient treated with IRX-2 immunotherapy. The J gene is TRBJ2-7, the V gene TRBV5-5; TRBD1 aligns across 7 bases. For the CDR3, the DNA is TGTGCCAGCAGCTTTAATTGGGACAGAACCACCTACGAGCAGTACTTC. Its translation: CASSFNWDRTTYEQYF.